This TCR beta chain stems from a study of tumor-infiltrating lymphocytes in localized non-small cell lung cancer. Across the whole study: Resected tumor was paired with non-adjacent uninvolved lung from the same patient. Study observations and caveats: Compared with uninvolved lung, tumors showed higher T cell infiltration by TCRbeta sequencing. TCR sequencing covered a subset of patients with enough tissue.

This clone came up a few times. The antigen remains undetermined. Assay: immunoSEQ multiplex PCR; the TCRdb copy retains only in-frame clones and omits some. The repertoire holds approximately 5,000 clones, with roughly 95% as singletons. Sequenced material: uninvolved lung tissue not adjacent to the tumor. This sequence was found in a human donor with non-small cell lung cancer.

The CDR3, as DNA: TGCGCCAGCAGCCCGGGACAGGAGAATTCACCCCTCCACTTT. Its protein is CASSPGQENSPLHF. The chain links TRBV5-1 to TRBJ1-6; 8 bases agree with TRBD1. Germline V gives CDR1 SGHRS, CDR2 YFSETQ. V dropped 4 bases and J dropped 7; count of bases not matched to a gene: 4. This CDR3 is built from 14 residues.